One and the same sample provided the 3 T cell receptor beta chains below, sequenced in a study of regulatory T cells in long-lasting Graves disease. Arm-PCR of CDR3 regions and iRepertoire HTBI primers were the basis on which TCR beta libraries were built. TCRdb ran MiXCR on the multiplex PCR reads and lists one entry per CDR3 protein. This sample carries about 500,000 distinct CDR3 sequences, 15% to 20% of them seen once, and the ten largest clones take 12%. Noted time point: newly diagnosed GD, antithyroid drugs for less than 3 months. The authors made the TCR library using RNA they extracted from PBMCs. The data also belong to a second study, concerning T cells in Graves' hyperthyroidism and ophthalmopathy.

The source was peripheral blood mononuclear cells (PBMCs), collected at new diagnosis, from a patient treated with antithyroid drugs. The receptor source for this set is a middle-aged man with Graves disease.

The CDR3 sequence is CASSPTGGAGAEAFF. CDR3 bases: TGTGCCAGCTCACCCACCGGGGGGGCCGGGGCTGAAGCTTTCTTT. The chain has TRBV18 and TRBJ1-1; a possible D gene is TRBD1 (6 bases). The CDR3 length is 15 residues. With 3 bases removed from V and 6 bases from J, the gap between germline ends came to 17 bases. Germline values: CDR1 KGHSH, CDR2 LQKENI. The complete variable domain, with remaining parts taken from reference TRBV18 and TRBJ1-1, reads NAGVMQNPRHLVRRRGQEARLRCSPMKGHSHVYWYRQLPEEGLKFMVYLQKENIIDESGMPKERFSAEFPKEGPSILRIQQVVRGDSAAYFCASSPTGGAGAEAFFGQGTRLTVV.

This clonotype has at least ten counts. The chain employs TRBV18 and TRBJ2-7, with D hard to call. CDR1 is KGHSH, CDR2 LQKENI, per germline. The CDR3 runs to 15 residues. Trimming removed 2 bases at V and 5 bases at J, with 16 bases between. The CDR3 region is CASSPTLVVFHEQYF. The DNA for the CDR3 is TGTGCCAGCTCACCAACCCTAGTAGTTTTTCACGAGCAGTACTTC.

In DNA form, the CDR3 reads TGTGCCAGCAGCCGCCCGGACCTTTACGAGCAGTACTTC. Translating gives CASSRPDLYEQYF. V usage is TRBV28 and J usage is TRBJ2-7; D call uncertain. The germline V and J ends were trimmed by 6 bases and 4 bases, with 13 bases remaining between them. Germline CDR1 MDHEN, CDR2 SYDVKM. The CDR3 covers 13 residues. The entire variable domain, with the rest obtained from reference TRBV28 and TRBJ2-7, is as follows: DVKVTQSSRYLVKRTGEKVFLECVQDMDHENMFWYRQDPGLGLRLIYFSYDVKMKEKGDIPEGYSVSREKKERFSLILESASTNQTSMYLCASSRPDLYEQYFGPGTRLTVT.